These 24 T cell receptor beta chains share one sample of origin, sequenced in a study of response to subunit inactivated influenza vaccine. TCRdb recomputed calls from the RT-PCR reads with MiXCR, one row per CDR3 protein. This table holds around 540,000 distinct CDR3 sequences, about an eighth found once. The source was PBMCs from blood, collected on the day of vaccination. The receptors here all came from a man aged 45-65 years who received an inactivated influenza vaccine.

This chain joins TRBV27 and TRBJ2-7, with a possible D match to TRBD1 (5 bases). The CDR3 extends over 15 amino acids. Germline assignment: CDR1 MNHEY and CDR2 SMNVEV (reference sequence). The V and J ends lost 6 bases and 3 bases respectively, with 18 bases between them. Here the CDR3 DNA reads TGTGCCAGCAGGGACGCCGGACACAAGGGCTACGAGCAGTACTTC. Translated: CASRDAGHKGYEQYF.

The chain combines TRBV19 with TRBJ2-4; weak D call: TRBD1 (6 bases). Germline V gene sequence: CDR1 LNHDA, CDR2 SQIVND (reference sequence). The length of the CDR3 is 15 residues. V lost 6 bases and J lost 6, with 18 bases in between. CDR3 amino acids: CASSPGQGRVNIQYF. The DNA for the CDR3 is TGTGCCAGTAGCCCGGGACAAGGCAGAGTAAACATTCAGTACTTC.

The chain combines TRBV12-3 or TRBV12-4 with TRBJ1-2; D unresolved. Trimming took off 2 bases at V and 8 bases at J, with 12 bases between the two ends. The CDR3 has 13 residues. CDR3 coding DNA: TGTGCCAGCAGTTTACTTTGGGGTCTAGGCTACACCTTC. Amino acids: CASSLLWGLGYTF.

DNA of the CDR3: TGCAGTGCTAGTCCAGGGGAGTGGACCTACGAGCAGTACTTC. Amino acids: CSASPGEWTYEQYF. This chain connects TRBV20-1 to TRBJ2-7, with D maybe TRBD1 (6 bases). The CDR3 extends over 14 amino acids. V dropped 3 bases and J dropped 2 bases, with 14 bases sitting between them. The germline V gene encodes CDR1 DFQATT and CDR2 SNEGSKA (reference sequence).

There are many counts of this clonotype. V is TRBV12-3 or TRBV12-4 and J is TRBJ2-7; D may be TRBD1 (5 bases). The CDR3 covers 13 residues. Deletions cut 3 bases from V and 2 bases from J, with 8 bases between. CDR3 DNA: TGTGCCAGCAGTTTTAGCAGGGCCTACGAGCAGTACTTC. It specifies CASSFSRAYEQYF.

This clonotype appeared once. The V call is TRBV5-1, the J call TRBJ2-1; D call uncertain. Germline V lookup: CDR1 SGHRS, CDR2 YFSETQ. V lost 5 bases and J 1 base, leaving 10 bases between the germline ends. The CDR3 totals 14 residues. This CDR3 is CASRTVTSYNEQFF. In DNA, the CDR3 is TGCGCCAGCAGGACCGTGACGTCCTACAATGAGCAGTTCTTC.

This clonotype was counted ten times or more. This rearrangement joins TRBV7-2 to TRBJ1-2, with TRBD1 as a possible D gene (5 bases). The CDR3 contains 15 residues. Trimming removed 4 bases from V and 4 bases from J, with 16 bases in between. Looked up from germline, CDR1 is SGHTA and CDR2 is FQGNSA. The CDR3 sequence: CASSSHGAWSYGYTF. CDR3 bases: TGTGCCAGCAGCTCCCATGGGGCCTGGTCCTATGGCTACACCTTC. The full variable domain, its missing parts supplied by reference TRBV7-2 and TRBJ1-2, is GAGVSQSPSNKVTEKGKDVELRCDPISGHTALYWYRQSLGQGLEFLIYFQGNSAPDKSGLPSDRFSAERTGGSVSTLTIQRTQQEDSAVYLCASSSHGAWSYGYTFGSGTRLTVV.

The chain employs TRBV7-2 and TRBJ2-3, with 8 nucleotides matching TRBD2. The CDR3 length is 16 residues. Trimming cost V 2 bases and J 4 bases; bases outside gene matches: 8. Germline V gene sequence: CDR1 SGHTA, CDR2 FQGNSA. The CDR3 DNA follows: TGTGCCAGCAGCTTAAGCGGGACTAGGGGCCCAGATACGCAGTATTTT. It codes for CASSLSGTRGPDTQYF.

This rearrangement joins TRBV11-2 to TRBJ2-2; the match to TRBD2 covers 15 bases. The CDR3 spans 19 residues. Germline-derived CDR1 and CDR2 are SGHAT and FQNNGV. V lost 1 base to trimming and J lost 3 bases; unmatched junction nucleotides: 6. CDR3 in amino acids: CASSLGPGLAGGDTGELFF. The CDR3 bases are TGTGCCAGCAGCTTAGGCCCGGGACTAGCGGGGGGCGACACCGGGGAGCTGTTTTTT.

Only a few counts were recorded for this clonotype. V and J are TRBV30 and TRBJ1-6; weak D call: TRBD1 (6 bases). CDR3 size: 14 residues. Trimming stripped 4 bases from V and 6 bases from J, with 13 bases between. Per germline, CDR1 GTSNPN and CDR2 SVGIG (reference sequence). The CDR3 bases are TGTGCCTGGACCCCCACAGGGATTAATTCACCCCTCCACTTT. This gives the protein CAWTPTGINSPLHF.

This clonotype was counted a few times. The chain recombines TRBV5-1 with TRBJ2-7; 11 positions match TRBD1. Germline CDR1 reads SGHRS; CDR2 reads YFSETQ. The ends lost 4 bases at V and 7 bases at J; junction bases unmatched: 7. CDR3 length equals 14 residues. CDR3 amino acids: CASSMPDRGLEQYF. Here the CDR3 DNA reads TGCGCCAGCAGCATGCCGGACAGGGGGCTGGAGCAGTACTTC.

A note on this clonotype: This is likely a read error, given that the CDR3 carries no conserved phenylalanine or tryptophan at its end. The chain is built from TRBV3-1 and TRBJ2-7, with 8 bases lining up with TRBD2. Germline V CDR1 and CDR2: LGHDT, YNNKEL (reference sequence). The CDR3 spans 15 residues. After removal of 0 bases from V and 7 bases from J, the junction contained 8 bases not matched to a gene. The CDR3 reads CASSQDIAGSFEQYL. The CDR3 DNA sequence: TGTGCCAGCAGCCAAGATATAGCGGGAAGTTTTGAGCAGTACTTA.

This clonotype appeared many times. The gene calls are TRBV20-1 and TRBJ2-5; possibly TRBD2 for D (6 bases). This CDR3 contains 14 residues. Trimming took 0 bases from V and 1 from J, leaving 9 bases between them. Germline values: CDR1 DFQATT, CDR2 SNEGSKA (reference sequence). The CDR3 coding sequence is TGCAGTGCTAGAGATCTAGCGATCCAAGAGACCCAGTACTTC. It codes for CSARDLAIQETQYF.

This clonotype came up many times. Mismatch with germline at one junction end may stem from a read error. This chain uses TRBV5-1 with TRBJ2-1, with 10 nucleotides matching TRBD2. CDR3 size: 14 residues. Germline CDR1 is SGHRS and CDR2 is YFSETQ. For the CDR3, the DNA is TGTGCCAGCAGCTTAACTAGCGGGATCAATGAGCAGTTCTTC. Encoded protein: CASSLTSGINEQFF.

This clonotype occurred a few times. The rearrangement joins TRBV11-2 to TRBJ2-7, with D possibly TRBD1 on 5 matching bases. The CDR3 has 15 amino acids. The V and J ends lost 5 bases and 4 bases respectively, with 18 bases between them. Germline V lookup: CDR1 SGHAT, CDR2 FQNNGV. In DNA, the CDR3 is TGTGCCAGCAGCGTACTCCCAGGGTATTCATACGAGCAGTACTTC. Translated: CASSVLPGYSYEQYF. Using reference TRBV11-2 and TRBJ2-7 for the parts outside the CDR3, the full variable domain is EAGVAQSPRYKIIEKRQSVAFWCNPISGHATLYWYQQILGQGPKLLIQFQNNGVVDDSQLPKDRFSAERLKGVDSTLKIQPAKLEDSAVYLCASSVLPGYSYEQYFGPGTRLTVT.

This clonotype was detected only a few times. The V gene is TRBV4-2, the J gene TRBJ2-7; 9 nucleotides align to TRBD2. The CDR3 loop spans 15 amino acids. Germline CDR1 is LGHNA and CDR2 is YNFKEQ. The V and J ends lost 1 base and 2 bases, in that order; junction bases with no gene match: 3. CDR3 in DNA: TGTGCCAGCAGCCAAGGGGCGGGGGGGACCTACGAGCAGTACTTC. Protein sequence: CASSQGAGGTYEQYF.

CDR3 coding DNA: TGTGCCAGCAGTCAGAACGGACTCCTCACAGATACGCAGTATTTT. This encodes CASSQNGLLTDTQYF. The chain joins TRBV6-1 to TRBJ2-3; tentative D call: TRBD2 (5 bases). Germline V gene data show CDR1 as MNHNS and CDR2 as SASEGT. V was clipped by 5 bases and J by 2 bases, with 14 bases between them. The CDR3 length is 15 residues.

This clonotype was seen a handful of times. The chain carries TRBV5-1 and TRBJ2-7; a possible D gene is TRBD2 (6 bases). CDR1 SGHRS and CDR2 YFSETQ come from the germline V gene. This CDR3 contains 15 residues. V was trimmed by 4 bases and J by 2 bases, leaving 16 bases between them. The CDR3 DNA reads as TGCGCCAGCAGCCTAGGGACTCATGGACCCTACGAGCAGTACTTC. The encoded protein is CASSLGTHGPYEQYF.

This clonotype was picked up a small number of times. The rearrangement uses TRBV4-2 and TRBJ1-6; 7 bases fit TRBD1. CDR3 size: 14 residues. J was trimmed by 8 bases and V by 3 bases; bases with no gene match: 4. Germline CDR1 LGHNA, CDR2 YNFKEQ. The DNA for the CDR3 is TGTGCCAGCAGCCAGGATACAGGGGATTCACCCCTCCACTTT. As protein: CASSQDTGDSPLHF.

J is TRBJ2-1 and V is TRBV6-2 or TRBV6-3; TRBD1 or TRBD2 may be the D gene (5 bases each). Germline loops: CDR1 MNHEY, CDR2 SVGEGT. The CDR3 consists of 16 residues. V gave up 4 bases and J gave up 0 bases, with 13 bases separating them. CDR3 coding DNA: TGTGCCAGCAGTTTATATGGGACCGGCTCCTACAATGAGCAGTTCTTC. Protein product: CASSLYGTGSYNEQFF.

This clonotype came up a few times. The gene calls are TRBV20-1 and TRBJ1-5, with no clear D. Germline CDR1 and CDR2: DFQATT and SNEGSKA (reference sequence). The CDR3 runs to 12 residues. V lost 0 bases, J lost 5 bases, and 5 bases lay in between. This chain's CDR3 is CSARETDQPQHF. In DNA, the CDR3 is TGCAGTGCTAGAGAGACTGATCAGCCCCAGCATTTT.

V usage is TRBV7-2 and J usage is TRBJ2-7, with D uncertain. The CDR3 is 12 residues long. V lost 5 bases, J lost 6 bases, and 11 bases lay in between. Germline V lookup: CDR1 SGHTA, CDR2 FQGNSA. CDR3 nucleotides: TGTGCCAGCAGCCCCATAGTGGGCGAGCAGTACTTC. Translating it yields CASSPIVGEQYF.

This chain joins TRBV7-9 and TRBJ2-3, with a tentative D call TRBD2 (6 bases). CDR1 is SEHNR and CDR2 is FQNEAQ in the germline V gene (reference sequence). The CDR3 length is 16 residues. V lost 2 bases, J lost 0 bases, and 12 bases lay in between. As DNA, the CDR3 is TGTGCCAGCAGCTTATTACGGCTAGCGAGCACAGATACGCAGTATTTT. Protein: CASSLLRLASTDTQYF.

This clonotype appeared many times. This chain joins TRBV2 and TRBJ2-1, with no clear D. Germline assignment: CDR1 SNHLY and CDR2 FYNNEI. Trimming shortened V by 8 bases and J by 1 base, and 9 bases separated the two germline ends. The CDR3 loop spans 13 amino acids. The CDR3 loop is CASSRNSYNEQFF. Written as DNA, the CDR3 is TGTGCCAGCTCGCGCAATTCCTACAATGAGCAGTTCTTC.